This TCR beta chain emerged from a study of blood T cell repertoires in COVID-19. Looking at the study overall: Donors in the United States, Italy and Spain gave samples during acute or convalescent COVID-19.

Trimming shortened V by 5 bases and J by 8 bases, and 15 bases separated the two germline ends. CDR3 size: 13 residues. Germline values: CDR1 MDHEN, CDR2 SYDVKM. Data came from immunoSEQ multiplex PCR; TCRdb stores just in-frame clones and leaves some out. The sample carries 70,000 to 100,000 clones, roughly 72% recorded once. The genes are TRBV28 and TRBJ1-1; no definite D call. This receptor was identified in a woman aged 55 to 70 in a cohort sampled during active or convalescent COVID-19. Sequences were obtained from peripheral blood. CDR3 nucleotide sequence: TGTGCCAGCAGTCCTCCTTTAGGAGGAGAAGCTTTCTTT. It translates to CASSPPLGGEAFF.